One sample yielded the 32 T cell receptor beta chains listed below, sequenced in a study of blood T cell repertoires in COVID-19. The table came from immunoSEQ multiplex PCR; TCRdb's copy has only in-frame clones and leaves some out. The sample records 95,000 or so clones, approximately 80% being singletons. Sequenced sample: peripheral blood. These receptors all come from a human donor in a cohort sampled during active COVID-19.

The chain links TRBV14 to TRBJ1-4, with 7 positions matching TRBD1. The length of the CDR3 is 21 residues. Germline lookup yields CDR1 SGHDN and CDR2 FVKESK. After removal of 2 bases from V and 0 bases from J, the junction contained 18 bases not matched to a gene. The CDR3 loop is CASSQLPPFGQVGTTNEKLFF. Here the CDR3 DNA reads TGTGCCAGCAGCCAACTCCCGCCATTTGGACAGGTGGGAACAACTAATGAAAAACTGTTTTTT. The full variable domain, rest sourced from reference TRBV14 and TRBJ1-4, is EAGVTQFPSHSVIEKGQTVTLRCDPISGHDNLYWYRRVMGKEIKFLLHFVKESKQDESGMPNNRFLAERTGGTYSTLKVQPAELEDSGVYFCASSQLPPFGQVGTTNEKLFFGSGTQLSVL.

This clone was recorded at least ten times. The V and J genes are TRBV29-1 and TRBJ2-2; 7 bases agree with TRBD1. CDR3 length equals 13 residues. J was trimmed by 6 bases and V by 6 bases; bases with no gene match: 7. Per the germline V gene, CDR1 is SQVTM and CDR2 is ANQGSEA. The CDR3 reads CSVLTGVAGELFF. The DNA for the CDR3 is TGCAGCGTCCTCACAGGGGTAGCCGGGGAGCTGTTTTTT.

The CDR3 sequence is CASSTSRGQGYGYTF. CDR3 bases: TGTGCCAGTAGTACAAGCAGGGGGCAAGGCTATGGCTACACCTTC. This chain connects TRBV19 to TRBJ1-2; 8 nucleotides align to TRBD1. Trimming cost V 4 bases and J 4 bases; bases outside gene matches: 8. The CDR3 extends over 15 amino acids. The V gene's germline CDR1 is LNHDA and CDR2 SQIVND (reference sequence).

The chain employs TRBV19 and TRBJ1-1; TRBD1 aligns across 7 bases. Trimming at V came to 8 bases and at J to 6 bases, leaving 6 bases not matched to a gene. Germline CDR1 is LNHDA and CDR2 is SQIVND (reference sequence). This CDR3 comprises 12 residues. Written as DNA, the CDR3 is TGTGCCAGTCAGTTTGACAGGGCTGAAGCTTTCTTT. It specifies CASQFDRAEAFF. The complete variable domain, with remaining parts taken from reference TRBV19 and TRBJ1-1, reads DGGITQSPKYLFRKEGQNVTLSCEQNLNHDAMYWYRQDPGQGLRLIYYSQIVNDFQKGDIAEGYSVSREKKESFPLTVTSAQKNPTAFYLCASQFDRAEAFFGQGTRLTVV.

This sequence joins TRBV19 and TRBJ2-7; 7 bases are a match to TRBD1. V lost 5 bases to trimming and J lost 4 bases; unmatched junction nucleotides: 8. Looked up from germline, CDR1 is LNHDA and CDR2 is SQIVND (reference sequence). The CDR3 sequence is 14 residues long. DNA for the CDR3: TGTGCCAGTAGTGTTGGACAGGCCGTTTACGAGCAGTACTTC. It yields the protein CASSVGQAVYEQYF.

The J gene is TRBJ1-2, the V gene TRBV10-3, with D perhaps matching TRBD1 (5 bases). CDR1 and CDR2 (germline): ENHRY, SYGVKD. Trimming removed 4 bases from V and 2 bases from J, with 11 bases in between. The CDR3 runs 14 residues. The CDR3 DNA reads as TGTGCCATCAGTGGAGGGGCGGGGAACTATGGCTACACCTTC. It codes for CAISGGAGNYGYTF.

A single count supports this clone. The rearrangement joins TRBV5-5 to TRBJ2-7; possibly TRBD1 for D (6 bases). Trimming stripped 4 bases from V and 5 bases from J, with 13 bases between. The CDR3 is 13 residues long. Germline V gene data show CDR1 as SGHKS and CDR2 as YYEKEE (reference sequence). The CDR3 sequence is CASSRGTTNEQYF. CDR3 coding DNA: TGTGCCAGCAGCAGGGGGACCACCAACGAGCAGTACTTC.

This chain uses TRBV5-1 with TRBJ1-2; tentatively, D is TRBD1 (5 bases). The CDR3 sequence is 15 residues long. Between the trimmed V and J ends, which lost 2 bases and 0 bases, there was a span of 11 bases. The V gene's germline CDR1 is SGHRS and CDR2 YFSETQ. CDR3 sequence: CASSFTGRSNYGYTF. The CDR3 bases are TGCGCCAGCAGCTTCACAGGACGCTCTAACTATGGCTACACCTTC.

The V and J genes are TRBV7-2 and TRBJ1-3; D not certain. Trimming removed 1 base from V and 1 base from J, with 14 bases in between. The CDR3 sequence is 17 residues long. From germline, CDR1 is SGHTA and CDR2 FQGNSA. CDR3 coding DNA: TGTGCCAGCAGCTTAGAGACCCCAGGATTATCTGGAAACACCATATATTTT. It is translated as CASSLETPGLSGNTIYF. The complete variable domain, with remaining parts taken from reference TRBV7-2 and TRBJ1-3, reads GAGVSQSPSNKVTEKGKDVELRCDPISGHTALYWYRQSLGQGLEFLIYFQGNSAPDKSGLPSDRFSAERTGGSVSTLTIQRTQQEDSAVYLCASSLETPGLSGNTIYFGEGSWLTVV.

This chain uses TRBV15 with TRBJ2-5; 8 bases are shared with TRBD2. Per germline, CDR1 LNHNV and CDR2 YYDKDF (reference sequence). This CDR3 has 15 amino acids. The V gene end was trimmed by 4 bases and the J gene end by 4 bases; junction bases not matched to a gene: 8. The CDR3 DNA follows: TGTGCCACCAGCACTTCCGGGACTAGTAGAGAGACCCAGTACTTC. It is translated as CATSTSGTSRETQYF.

CDR3 amino acids: CASSSSPPRDYEQYF. The CDR3 bases are TGTGCCAGCAGTTCATCGCCCCCCAGGGACTACGAGCAGTACTTC. The V and J genes are TRBV28 and TRBJ2-7; a possible D gene is TRBD1 (5 bases). Trimming shortened V by 4 bases and J by 3 bases, and 16 bases separated the two germline ends. The CDR3 covers 15 residues. In germline, CDR1 is MDHEN, CDR2 SYDVKM.

This chain's CDR3 is CSVSLDKLNTEAFF. The CDR3 DNA reads as TGCAGCGTCAGCCTGGACAAGCTGAACACTGAAGCTTTCTTT. The rearrangement joins TRBV29-1 to TRBJ1-1, with D maybe TRBD1 (5 bases). Deletions cut 6 bases from V and 0 bases from J, with 14 bases between. CDR1 and CDR2 (germline): SQVTM, ANQGSEA. The CDR3 covers 14 residues.

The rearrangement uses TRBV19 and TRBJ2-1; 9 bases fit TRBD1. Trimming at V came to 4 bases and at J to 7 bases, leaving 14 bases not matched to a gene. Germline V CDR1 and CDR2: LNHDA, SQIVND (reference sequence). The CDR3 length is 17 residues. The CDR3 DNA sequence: TGTGCCAGTAGTAAAAACCCGACAGGGGGTAAAAGGAATGAGCAGTTCTTC. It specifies CASSKNPTGGKRNEQFF.

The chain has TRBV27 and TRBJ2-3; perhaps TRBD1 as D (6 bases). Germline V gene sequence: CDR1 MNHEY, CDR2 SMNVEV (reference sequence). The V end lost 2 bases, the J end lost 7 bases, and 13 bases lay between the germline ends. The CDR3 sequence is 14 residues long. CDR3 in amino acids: CASSLQPGVNTQYF. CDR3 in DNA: TGTGCCAGCAGTTTACAGCCAGGGGTTAATACGCAGTATTTT.

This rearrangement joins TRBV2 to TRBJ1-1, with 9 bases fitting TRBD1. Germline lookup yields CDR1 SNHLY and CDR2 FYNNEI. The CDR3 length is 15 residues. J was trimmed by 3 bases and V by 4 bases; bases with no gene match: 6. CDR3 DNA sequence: TGTGCCAGCAGTGGGGGCAACAGGGGGCACACTGAAGCTTTCTTT. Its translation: CASSGGNRGHTEAFF.

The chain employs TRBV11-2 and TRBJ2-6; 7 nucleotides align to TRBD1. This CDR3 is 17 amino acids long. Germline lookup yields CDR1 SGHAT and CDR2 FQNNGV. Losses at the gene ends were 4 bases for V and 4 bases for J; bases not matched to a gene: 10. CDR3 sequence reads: CASSSGQLPGGANVLTF. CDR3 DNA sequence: TGTGCCAGCAGCTCGGGACAGCTTCCGGGGGGGGCCAACGTCCTGACTTTC. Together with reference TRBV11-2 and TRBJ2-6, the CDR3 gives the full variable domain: EAGVAQSPRYKIIEKRQSVAFWCNPISGHATLYWYQQILGQGPKLLIQFQNNGVVDDSQLPKDRFSAERLKGVDSTLKIQPAKLEDSAVYLCASSSGQLPGGANVLTFGAGSRLTVL.

The CDR3 loop reads CASSMPGSSPGKGKQYF. Written as DNA, the CDR3 is TGTGCCAGTAGTATGCCCGGAAGCAGCCCAGGGAAGGGCAAGCAGTACTTC. The chain combines TRBV19 with TRBJ2-7, with TRBD1 as a possible D gene (5 bases). The ends were cut back, 3 bases at V and 8 bases at J, with 26 bases in the middle. The CDR3 consists of 17 residues. Germline V gene lookup returns CDR1 LNHDA and CDR2 SQIVND (reference sequence).

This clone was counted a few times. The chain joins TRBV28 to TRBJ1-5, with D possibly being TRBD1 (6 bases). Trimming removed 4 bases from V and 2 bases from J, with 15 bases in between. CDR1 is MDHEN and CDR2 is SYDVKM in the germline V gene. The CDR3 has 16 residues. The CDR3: CASSSYRAGGNQPQHF. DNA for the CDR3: TGTGCCAGCAGTTCGTACAGGGCAGGGGGCAATCAGCCCCAGCATTTT.

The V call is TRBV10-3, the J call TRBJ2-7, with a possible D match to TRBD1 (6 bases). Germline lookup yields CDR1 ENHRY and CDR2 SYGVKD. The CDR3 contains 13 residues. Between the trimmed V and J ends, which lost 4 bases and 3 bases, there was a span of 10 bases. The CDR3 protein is CAISGTDSYEQYF. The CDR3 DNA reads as TGTGCCATCAGTGGGACGGACAGCTACGAGCAGTACTTC.

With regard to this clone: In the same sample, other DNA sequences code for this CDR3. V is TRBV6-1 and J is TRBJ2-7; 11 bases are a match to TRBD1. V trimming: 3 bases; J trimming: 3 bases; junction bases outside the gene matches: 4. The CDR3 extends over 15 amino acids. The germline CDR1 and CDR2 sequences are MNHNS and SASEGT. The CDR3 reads CASSEAGTGGYEQYF. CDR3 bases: TGTGCCAGCAGTGAGGCCGGGACAGGGGGCTACGAGCAGTACTTC.

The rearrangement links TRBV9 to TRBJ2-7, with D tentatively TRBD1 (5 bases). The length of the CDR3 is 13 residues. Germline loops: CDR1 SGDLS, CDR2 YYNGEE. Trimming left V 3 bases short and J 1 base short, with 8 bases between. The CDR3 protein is CASSARDSYEQYF. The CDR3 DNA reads TGTGCCAGCAGCGCCAGGGATTCCTACGAGCAGTACTTC.

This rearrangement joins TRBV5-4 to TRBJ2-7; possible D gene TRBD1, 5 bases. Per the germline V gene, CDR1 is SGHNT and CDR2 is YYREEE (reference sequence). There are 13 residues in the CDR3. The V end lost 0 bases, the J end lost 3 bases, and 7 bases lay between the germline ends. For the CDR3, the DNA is TGTGCCAGCAGCTTGGAACAGGACTACGAGCAGTACTTC. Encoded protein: CASSLEQDYEQYF.

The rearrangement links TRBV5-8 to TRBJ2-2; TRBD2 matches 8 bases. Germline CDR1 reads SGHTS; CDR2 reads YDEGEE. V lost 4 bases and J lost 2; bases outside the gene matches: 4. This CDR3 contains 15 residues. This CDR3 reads CASSPSGLNTGELFF. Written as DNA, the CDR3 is TGTGCCAGCAGCCCTAGCGGGCTTAACACCGGGGAGCTGTTTTTT.

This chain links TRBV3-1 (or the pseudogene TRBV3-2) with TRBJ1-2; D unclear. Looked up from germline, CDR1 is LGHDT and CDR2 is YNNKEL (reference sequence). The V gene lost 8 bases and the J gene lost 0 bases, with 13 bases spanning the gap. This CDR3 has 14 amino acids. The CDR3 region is CASSPTTANYGYTF. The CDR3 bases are TGTGCCAGCTCTCCCACTACCGCTAACTATGGCTACACCTTC.

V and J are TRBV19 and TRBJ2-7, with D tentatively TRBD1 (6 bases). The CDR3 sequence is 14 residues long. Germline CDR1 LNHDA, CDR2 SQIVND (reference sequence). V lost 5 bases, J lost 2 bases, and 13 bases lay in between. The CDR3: CASSARQDPYEQYF. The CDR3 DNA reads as TGTGCCAGTAGTGCGCGACAGGACCCCTACGAGCAGTACTTC.

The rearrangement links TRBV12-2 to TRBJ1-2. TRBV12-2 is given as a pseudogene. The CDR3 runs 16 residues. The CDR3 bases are TGTGCAAGTCGCTTAGCGGCCTTGGAGGGATTCATCGGCTACACCTTC. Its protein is CASRLAALEGFIGYTF.

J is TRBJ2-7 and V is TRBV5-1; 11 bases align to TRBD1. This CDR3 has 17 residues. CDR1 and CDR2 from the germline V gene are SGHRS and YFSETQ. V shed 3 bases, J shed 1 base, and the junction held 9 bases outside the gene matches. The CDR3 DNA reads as TGCGCCAGCAGCTCAGGACAGGGGGCCGGGAATTCCTACGAGCAGTACTTC. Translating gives CASSSGQGAGNSYEQYF. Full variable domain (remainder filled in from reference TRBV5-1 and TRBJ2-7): KAGVTQTPRYLIKTRGQQVTLSCSPISGHRSVSWYQQTPGQGLQFLFEYFSETQRNKGNFPGRFSGRQFSNSRSEMNVSTLELGDSALYLCASSSGQGAGNSYEQYFGPGTRLTVT.

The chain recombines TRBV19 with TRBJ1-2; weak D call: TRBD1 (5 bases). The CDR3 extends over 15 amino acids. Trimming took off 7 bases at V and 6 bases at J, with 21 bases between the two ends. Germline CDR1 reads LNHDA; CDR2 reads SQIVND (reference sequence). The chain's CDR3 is CASIPPGQGWNGYTF. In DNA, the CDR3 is TGTGCCAGTATCCCCCCGGGCCAGGGATGGAATGGCTACACCTTC.

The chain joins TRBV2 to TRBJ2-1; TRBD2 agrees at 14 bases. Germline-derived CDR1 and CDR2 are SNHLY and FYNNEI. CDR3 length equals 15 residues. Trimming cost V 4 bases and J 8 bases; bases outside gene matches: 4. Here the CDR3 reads CASSATTSGRDEQFF. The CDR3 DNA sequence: TGTGCCAGCAGTGCCACGACTAGCGGGAGGGATGAGCAGTTCTTC. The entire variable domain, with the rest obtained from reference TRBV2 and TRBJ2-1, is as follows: EPEVTQTPSHQVTQMGQEVILRCVPISNHLYFYWYRQILGQKVEFLVSFYNNEISEKSEIFDDQFSVERPDGSNFTLKIRSTKLEDSAMYFCASSATTSGRDEQFFGPGTRLTVL.

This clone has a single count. The CDR3 coding sequence is TGTGCCAGCAGCTTGATGGACAGGAGCTCCTACGAGCAGTACTTC. It translates to CASSLMDRSSYEQYF. The rearrangement uses TRBV5-4 and TRBJ2-7; TRBD1 agrees at 7 bases. V dropped 1 base and J dropped 0; count of bases not matched to a gene: 4. Germline V gives CDR1 SGHNT, CDR2 YYREEE (reference sequence). The CDR3 spans 15 residues.

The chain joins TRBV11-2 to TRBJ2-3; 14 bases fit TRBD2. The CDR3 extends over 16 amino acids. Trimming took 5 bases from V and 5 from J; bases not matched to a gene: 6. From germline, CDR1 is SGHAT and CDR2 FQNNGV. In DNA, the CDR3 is TGTGCCAGCAGCACAAGACTAGCGGGGGGGAAAGATACGCAGTATTTT. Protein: CASSTRLAGGKDTQYF. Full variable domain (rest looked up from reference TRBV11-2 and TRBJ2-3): EAGVAQSPRYKIIEKRQSVAFWCNPISGHATLYWYQQILGQGPKLLIQFQNNGVVDDSQLPKDRFSAERLKGVDSTLKIQPAKLEDSAVYLCASSTRLAGGKDTQYFGPGTRLTVL.

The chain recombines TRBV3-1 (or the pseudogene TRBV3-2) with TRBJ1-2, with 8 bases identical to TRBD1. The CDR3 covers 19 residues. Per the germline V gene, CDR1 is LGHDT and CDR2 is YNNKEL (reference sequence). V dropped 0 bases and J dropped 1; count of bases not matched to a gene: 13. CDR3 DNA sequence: TGTGCCAGCAGCCAAGATCAGTGGCAGGGGGCGCGGGGTAACTATGGCTACACCTTC. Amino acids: CASSQDQWQGARGNYGYTF.